This TCR beta chain was retrieved from a study of cytomegalovirus exposure and HLA in healthy donors (dated by TCRdb to the late 2010s). Regarding the study in general: According to an earlier analysis of several hundred of the donors, some 170 million T cells yielded some 120 million unique TCR beta sequences and about 280 Gb of sequence data. To study patterns of TCR occurrence, a later analysis re-analyzed previously published TCR beta repertoires from 500 to 850 donors and added high-resolution HLA genotyping. An earlier analysis of several hundred of the donors applied high-throughput TCR beta sequencing to assess whether each TCR beta V gene segment acted as functional or pseudogenic. Typing coverage varied by locus: 629-630 donors for A, B, C, DRB1 and DQB1; 500 to 550 for DQA1; about 590 for DPA1; approximately 450 for DPB1. Every discovery cohort repertoire had been produced on one sequencing platform. Roughly 5 DR-DQ haplotypes were treated as single units for association and clustering because of strong linkage in the cohort. Among almost 400 genotyped donors of the cohort, an average of about 240,000 unique TCR beta nucleotide sequences were sequenced per donor, approximately 20% of them non-productive. Class I and class II HLA loci were covered by the typing at four-digit resolution. The study aimed to test whether signatures of past pathogen exposure could be identified by cataloging public T cell receptors. Of the 300 to 450 genotyped donors, less than 85% were placed in the genetic ancestry cluster associated with self-reported Caucasian donors. A later genetic analysis took genome-wide SNP genotypes for about 55% of the roughly 670 donors and used that subset as a discovery cohort. A separate validation cohort of some 130 different subjects was used in addition to the approximately 670-subject first cohort. The later analysis used no new phenotypic data to find candidate immune exposures, relying instead on TCR beta sequences and their occurrence across donors. Donor age, sex, ethnicity and CMV serostatus were collected together with the repertoire data. Roughly 300 gigabases of sequencing data and 70 million to 100 million unique TCR sequences made up an early release that covered about 640 HLA-typed donors. High-throughput TCR immunosequencing, statistical association of individual TCRs with disease status, and machine learning were combined to predict cytomegalovirus infection status. Using immunosequencing, the study profiled T cell repertoires from about 620 subjects and related those repertoires to cytomegalovirus serostatus. Points the paper makes about the study in general: A further reported finding was that TCR beta sequences accurately predicted the HLA-A and HLA-B alleles for most subjects in the first cohort. Correlated functional status among segregating V segments might be attributable to linkage disequilibrium, but an unknown experimental factor could not be ruled out. HLA typing was unavailable for some donors at each locus, so association tests used only the typed subset. Sequencing depth was assumed to be roughly uniform across donors in the presence/absence analyses, though that assumption may not hold. In a later genetic analysis, fewer N-insertions in productive TCRs were reported among donors in an Asian-associated ancestry cluster than the approximately 710-donor mean. In a later genetic analysis, a missense DCLRE1C variant was associated with V-gene and J-gene trimming of TCR beta chains, and the association was replicated in an independent cohort. Strong co-occurrence of HLA alleles, especially DR and DQ, made assigning TCR associations to individual alleles difficult. Broadly in line with IMGT annotations, most TCR beta V segments showed up in productive rearrangements about 90% or about 30% of the time in an earlier analysis of 587 of the donors. Because counts were too low, seventeen rarely observed V segments, including chromosome 9 orphons, were left out of the earlier analysis of a few hundred of the donors. The classifier was reported to diagnose cytomegalovirus status with high specificity and sensitivity in both the original cohort and the validation cohort. In a later analysis, some 18,000 TCR beta sequences were associated with specific HLA alleles at a false discovery rate of 0.05. This cohort had only TCR beta chains sequenced, and the lack of alpha or paired-chain data limited which features could be detected. In a later analysis, the rate of TCR association differed among HLA loci, with DRB1 alleles having the most associated TCRs and HLA-C alleles having the fewest. While some public TCRs were present in many individuals, most TCR sequences turned up only very rarely across donors. Most CMV-associated TCR beta chains appeared to be HLA-restricted in a later analysis, and the HLA associations seemed to be driven largely by CMV exposure. The authors suggested that the approach could potentially be extended to other disease states and immunological phenotypes. In vitro tests confirmed that three of the cytomegalovirus-associated TCR beta chains recognize cytomegalovirus antigens. Several of the top co-occurrence clusters appeared to be linked to parvovirus B19, influenza, CMV and Epstein-Barr virus, according to a later analysis. A total of fewer than 200 TCR beta chains were listed by the study as associated with cytomegalovirus. A cluster of highly shared sequence variants was judged likely to be a technical artifact of the sequencing pipeline. A later analysis found that HLA-associated TCR beta chains were more clonally expanded and had lower generation probabilities than equally common non-associated chains. The only immune exposure information available for the cohort was CMV serostatus.

Library method: the immunoSEQ multiplex PCR assay. A mixture of 60 forward primers for TCR Vbeta segments and 13 reverse primers for TCR Jbeta segments was used in the multiplex PCR. Amplification of the CDR3 region of rearranged TCR beta genes was performed with a multiplex PCR assay on genomic DNA. The amplified TCR beta libraries were sequenced on the Illumina HiSeq System as 87-base-pair reads. On the study's bioinformatics: Across the 700 or so repertoires, a later analysis counted tens of millions of unique TCR beta chains, some 11 million of which were shared by at least two donors. A nearest-neighbor algorithm error-corrected the raw reads and collapsed the reads into unique sequences, merging closely related sequences to remove PCR and sequencing errors. V, D and J gene segments were assigned by aligning CDR3 sequences to IMGT reference sequences. For a sequence to be retained, a match of at least six nucleotides was required to both a V gene segment and a J gene segment. Rearrangements were called productive when the CDR3 lacked stop codons and stayed in frame with V and J; all others were non-productive. Following IMGT convention, CDR3 was defined as the stretch from the second conserved V-encoded cysteine up to the conserved J-encoded phenylalanine. In an earlier analysis of approximately 500 of the donors, sequences lacking an unambiguous match to a single V gene segment were excluded. In an earlier analysis of some 590 of the donors, V segments were called functional above 56.7% productive rearrangements and were called segregating when the between-donor standard deviation exceeded 5%. To diagnose cytomegalovirus status from the catalog of TCR beta chain sequences, a statistical classification framework was built. In a later analysis, V and J genes were assigned by comparing TCR nucleotide sequences against IMGT/GENE-DB human TR gene sequences. In a later analysis, CDR3 sequences and most-parsimonious VDJ recombination scenarios were assigned using the TCRdist pipeline. In a later analysis, every TCR beta chain was defined by the combination of its CDR3 amino acid sequence and its V-gene family, and reads without a unique V-gene family were dropped. To address suspected cross-contamination and a sequencing artifact, a later analysis removed under 600 highly shared, low-generation-probability nucleotide sequences. For each public chain, a later analysis derived a clonal expansion index from normalized ranks of inferred template counts within each repertoire. A later analysis computed generation probabilities with a VDJ recombination model fitted to out-of-frame rearrangements, and checked the results against IGoR. A later analysis scored TCR-TCR, TCR-HLA and TCR-CMV co-occurrence with hypergeometric tests, applying a repertoire-size bias correction to TCR pairs. In a later analysis, false discovery rates were estimated by permuting HLA or CMV assignments 20 times. In a later analysis, co-occurring TCRs were grouped using DBSCAN, with TCRdist sequence similarity added in when clustering inside HLA-allele-positive subsets. Repertoires with fewer than 30,000 or more than 120,000 public chains, plus five repertoires with anomalous nucleotide sharing, were excluded from co-occurrence clustering. TCRdb provides this immuneACCESS table in a form limited to in-frame rearrangements. Some clones are lacking; in checked studies, under half of them reflect an unresolved V gene, and why the rest are absent is not known. V and J calls and clone size follow that table, whereas D and trimming were derived from the DNA. Across this sample there are roughly 200,000 clones, with 70% to 90% seen only once. Approximately 2.9% of the sample is in the top ten clones.

As regards this clone: The antigen this receptor binds is unknown. Base qualities are not at hand, and no much larger clone is one base apart.

The cohort comprised 550 to 700 healthy bone marrow donors. At the time of sampling, every cohort member was nominally healthy, though immune exposures that went unrecorded were likely present. The donor was CMV seronegative and was included in the group of a few hundred seronegative cohort members. Each donor provided a peripheral blood sample, and peripheral blood mononuclear cells were used for TCR beta sequencing. The Qiagen DNeasy Blood Extraction Kit was used to extract genomic DNA from the blood cell samples. Input material: PBMCs. This receptor was obtained from a man aged 30 to 45 in good health and CMV-seronegative.

The DNA sequence is given as TGTGCCAGCAGCCAAGATTCCGGCTCCGGGGGGGCGGGGGATACGCAGTATTTT. Its protein reads: CASSQDSGSGGAGDTQYF. The sequence is built from TRBV4-2 and TRBJ2-3, with TRBD2 matching 8 junction bases. Spanning cysteine to phenylalanine, the CDR3 consists of 18 amino acids. The kept DNA is CDR3 alone, 54 bases in frame from the first base. At the junction V is shortened by 0 bases and J by 6 bases; bases outside the gene matches: 14. From the germline V gene, CDR1 is LGHNA and CDR2 is YNFKEQ.